The sequence of this T cell receptor (beta chain) was determined in a study of blood T cells in healthy people across ages. Study-level findings and limits: Roughly linear declines in TCR beta diversity per million T cells occurred with age. Estimates based on one million T cells were treated as lower bounds.

Alongside a J-beta primer mix, a sample-barcoded 5' primer served in a second PCR lasting roughly 6 to 12 cycles. The yield of each sample was at least 3 million CDR3-containing paired-end reads. TCRdb re-called the 5' RACE reads through MiXCR, storing one row per CDR3 protein. The table records hundreds of thousands of distinct CDR3 sequences, around 46% of them present only once. Germline CDR1 and CDR2: MNHEY and SMNVEV (reference sequence). The CDR3 sequence is 15 residues long. V gave up 2 bases and J gave up 0 bases, with 9 bases separating them. A word on this clonotype: No antigen is known for it.

This sequence originates from a man in his thirties or forties in good health. Sequencing was carried out using blood. The chain is built from TRBV27 and TRBJ2-3, with D uncertain. CDR3 loop: CASSLGLRSTDTQYF. DNA for the CDR3: TGTGCCAGCAGTTTAGGCCTACGGAGCACAGATACGCAGTATTTT.